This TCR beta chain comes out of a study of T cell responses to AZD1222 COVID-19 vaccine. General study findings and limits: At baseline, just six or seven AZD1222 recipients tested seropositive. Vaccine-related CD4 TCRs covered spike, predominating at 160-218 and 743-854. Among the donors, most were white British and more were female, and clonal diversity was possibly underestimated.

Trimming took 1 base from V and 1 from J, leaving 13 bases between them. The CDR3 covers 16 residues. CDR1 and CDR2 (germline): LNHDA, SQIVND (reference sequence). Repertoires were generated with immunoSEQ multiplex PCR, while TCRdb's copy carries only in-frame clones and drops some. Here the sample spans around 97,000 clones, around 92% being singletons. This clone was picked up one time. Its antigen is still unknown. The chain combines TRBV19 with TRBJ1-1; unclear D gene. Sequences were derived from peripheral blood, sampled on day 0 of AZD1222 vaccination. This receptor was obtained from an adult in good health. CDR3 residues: CASSIVGGSSNTEAFF. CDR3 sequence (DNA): TGTGCCAGTAGTATAGTGGGCGGCTCCTCGAACACTGAAGCTTTCTTT.